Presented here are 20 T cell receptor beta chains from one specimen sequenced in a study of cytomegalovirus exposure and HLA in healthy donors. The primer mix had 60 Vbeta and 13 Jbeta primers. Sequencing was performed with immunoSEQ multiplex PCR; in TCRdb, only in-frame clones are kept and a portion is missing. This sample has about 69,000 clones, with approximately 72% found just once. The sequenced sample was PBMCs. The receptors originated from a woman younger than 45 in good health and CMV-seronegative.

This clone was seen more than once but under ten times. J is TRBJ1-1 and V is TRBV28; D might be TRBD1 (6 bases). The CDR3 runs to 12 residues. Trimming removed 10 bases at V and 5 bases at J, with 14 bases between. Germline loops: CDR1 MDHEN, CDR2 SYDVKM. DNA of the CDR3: TGTGCCACCTACAGGGTGGGGACTGAAGCTTTCTTT. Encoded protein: CATYRVGTEAFF.

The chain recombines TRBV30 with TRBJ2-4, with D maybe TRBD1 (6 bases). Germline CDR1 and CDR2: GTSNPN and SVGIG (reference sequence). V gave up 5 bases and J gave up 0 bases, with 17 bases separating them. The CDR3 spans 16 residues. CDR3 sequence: CAWSSGQRLAKNIQYF. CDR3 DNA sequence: TGTGCCTGGTCCAGCGGACAGAGACTAGCCAAAAACATTCAGTACTTC.

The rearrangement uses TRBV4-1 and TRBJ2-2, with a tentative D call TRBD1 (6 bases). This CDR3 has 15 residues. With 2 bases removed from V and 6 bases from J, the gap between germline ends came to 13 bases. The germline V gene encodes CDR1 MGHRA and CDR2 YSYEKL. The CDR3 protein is CASSQHPTGAGELFF. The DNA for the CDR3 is TGCGCCAGCAGCCAACATCCGACAGGCGCCGGGGAGCTGTTTTTT.

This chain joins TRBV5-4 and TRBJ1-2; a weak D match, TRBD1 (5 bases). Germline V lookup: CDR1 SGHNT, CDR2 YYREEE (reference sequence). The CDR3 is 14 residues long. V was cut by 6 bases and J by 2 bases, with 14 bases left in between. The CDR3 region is CASTYRDFNYGYTF. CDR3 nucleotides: TGTGCCAGCACCTATCGGGACTTCAACTATGGCTACACCTTC.

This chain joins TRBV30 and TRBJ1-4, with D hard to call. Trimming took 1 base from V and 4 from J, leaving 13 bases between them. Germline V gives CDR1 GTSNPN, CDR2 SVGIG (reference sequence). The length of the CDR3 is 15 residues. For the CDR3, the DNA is TGTGCCTGGAGTGGCCTAGGAGAGGGTAATGAAAAACTGTTTTTT. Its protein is CAWSGLGEGNEKLFF. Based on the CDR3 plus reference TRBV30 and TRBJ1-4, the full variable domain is SQTIHQWPATLVQPVGSPLSLECTVEGTSNPNLYWYRQAAGRGLQLLFYSVGIGQISSEVPQNLSASRPQDRQFILSSKKLLLSDSGFYLCAWSGLGEGNEKLFFGSGTQLSVL.

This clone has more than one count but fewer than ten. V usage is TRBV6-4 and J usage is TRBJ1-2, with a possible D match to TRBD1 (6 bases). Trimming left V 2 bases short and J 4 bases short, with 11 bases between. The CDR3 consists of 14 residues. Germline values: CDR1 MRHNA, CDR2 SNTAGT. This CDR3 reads CASSDGGAGYGYTF. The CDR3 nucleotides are TGTGCCAGCAGTGACGGGGGCGCTGGCTATGGCTACACCTTC.

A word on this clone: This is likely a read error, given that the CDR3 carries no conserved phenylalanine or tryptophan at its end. CDR3 nucleotides: TGTGCCAGCAGCTTAGTAAGCGCAGGGCTGAACACTGAAGCTTTCGTT. Protein product: CASSLVSAGLNTEAFV. The V call is TRBV7-2, the J call TRBJ1-1; a possible D gene is TRBD1 (5 bases). V lost 1 base to trimming and J lost 0 bases, with 12 bases between them. Germline assignment: CDR1 SGHTA and CDR2 FQGNSA. This CDR3 region has 16 residues.

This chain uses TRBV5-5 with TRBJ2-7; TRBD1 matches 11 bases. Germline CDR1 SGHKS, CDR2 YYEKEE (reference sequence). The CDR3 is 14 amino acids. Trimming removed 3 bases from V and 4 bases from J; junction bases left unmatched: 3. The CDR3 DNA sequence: TGTGCCAGCAGCTACGGACAGGGGGCGTACGAGCAGTACTTC. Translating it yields CASSYGQGAYEQYF.

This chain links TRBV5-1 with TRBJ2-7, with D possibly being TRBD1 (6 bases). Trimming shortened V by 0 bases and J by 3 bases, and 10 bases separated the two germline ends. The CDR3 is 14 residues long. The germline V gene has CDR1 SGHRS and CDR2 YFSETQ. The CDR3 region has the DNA TGCGCCAGCAGCTTGGGACAGGCTCACTACGAGCAGTACTTC. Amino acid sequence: CASSLGQAHYEQYF.

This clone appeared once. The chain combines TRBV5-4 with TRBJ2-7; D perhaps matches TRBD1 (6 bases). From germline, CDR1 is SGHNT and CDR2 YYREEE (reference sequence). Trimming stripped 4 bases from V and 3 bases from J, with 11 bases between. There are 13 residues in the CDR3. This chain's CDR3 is CASSMTGYYEQYF. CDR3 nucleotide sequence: TGTGCCAGCAGCATGACAGGTTACTACGAGCAGTACTTC.

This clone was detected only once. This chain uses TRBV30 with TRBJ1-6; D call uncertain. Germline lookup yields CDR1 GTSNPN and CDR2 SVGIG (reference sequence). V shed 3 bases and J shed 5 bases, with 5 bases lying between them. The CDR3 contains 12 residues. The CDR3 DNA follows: TGTGCCTGGAGATACAATAATTCACCCCTCCACTTT. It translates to CAWRYNNSPLHF.

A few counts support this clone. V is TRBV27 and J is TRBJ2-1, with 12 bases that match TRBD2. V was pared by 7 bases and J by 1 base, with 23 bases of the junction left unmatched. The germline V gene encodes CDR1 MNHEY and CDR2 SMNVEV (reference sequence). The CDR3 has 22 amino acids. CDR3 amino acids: CASTRTGHVASGGAMSYNEQFF. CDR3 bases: TGTGCCAGCACGAGGACAGGTCATGTAGCTAGCGGGGGGGCCATGTCCTACAATGAGCAGTTCTTC.

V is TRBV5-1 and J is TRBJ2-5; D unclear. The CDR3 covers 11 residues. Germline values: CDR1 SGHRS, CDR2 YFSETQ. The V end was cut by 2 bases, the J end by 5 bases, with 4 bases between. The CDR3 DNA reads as TGCGCCAGCAGCTTTGAGGAGACCCAGTACTTC. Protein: CASSFEETQYF.

The chain's CDR3 is CASSDGGSYEQYF. The DNA of the CDR3 is TGTGCCAGCAGTGACGGGGGGTCCTACGAGCAGTACTTC. The rearrangement uses TRBV6-4 and TRBJ2-7; D possibly corresponds to TRBD2 (6 bases). Looked up from germline, CDR1 is MRHNA and CDR2 is SNTAGT. Trimming left V 2 bases short and J 1 base short, with 6 bases between. The CDR3 loop spans 13 amino acids.

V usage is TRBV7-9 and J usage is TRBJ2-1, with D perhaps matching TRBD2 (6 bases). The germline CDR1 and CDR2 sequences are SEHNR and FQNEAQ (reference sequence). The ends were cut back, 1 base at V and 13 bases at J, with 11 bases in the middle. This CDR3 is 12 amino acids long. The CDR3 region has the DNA TGTGCCAGCAGCTTAGTAGCGGCTCTCCAGTTCTTC. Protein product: CASSLVAALQFF.

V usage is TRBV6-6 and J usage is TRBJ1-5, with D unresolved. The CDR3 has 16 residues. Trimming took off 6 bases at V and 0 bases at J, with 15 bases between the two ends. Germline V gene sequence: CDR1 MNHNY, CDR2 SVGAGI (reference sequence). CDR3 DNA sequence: TGTGCCAGCAGAACTAGGGAGTTACATAGCAATCAGCCCCAGCATTTT. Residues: CASRTRELHSNQPQHF.

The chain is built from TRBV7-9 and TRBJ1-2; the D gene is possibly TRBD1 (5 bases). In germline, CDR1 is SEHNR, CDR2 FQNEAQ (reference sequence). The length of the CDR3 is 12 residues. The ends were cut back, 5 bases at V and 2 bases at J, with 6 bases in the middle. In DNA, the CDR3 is TGTGCCAGCAGCGGGGGGAACTATGGCTACACCTTC. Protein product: CASSGGNYGYTF.

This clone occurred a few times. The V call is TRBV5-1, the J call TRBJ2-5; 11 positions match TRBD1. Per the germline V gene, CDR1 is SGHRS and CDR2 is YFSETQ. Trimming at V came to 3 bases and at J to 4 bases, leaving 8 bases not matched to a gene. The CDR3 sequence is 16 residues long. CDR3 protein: CASSSALGQGVETQYF. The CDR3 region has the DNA TGCGCCAGCAGCTCAGCCCTGGGACAGGGGGTAGAGACCCAGTACTTC.

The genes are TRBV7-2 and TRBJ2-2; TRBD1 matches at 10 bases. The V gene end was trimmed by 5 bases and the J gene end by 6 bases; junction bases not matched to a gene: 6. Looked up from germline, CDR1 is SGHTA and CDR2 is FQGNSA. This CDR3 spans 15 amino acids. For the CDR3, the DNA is TGTGCCAGCAGCCATCGGGACAGGGGACCCGGGGAGCTGTTTTTT. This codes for CASSHRDRGPGELFF.

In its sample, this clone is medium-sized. The CDR3: CASSPLERGGPETQYF. CDR3 coding DNA: TGTGCCAGCAGCCCCCTTGAGCGGGGGGGCCCGGAGACCCAGTACTTC. The gene calls are TRBV4-2 and TRBJ2-5, with TRBD2 matching over 10 bases. The CDR3 length is 16 residues. V lost 4 bases, J lost 5 bases, and 10 bases stayed unmatched. CDR1 LGHNA and CDR2 YNFKEQ come from the germline V gene.